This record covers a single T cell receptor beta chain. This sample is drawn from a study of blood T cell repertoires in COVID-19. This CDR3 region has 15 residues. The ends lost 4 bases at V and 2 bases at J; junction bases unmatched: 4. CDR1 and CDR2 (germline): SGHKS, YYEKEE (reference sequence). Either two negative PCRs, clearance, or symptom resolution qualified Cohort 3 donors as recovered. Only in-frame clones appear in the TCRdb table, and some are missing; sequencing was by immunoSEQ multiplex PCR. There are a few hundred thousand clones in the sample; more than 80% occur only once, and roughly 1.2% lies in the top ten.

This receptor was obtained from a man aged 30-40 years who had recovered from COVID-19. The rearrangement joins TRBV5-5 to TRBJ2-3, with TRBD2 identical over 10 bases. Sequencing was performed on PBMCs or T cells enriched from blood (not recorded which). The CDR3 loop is CASSPGTSDTDTQYF. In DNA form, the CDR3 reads TGTGCCAGCAGCCCCGGGACTAGCGACACAGATACGCAGTATTTT.